The rows below give T cell receptor beta chains drawn from one sample of a study of cytomegalovirus exposure and HLA in healthy donors. Measured with immunoSEQ multiplex PCR; TCRdb has only the in-frame clones, and not every one. The data show 90,000 to 100,000 clones, about 83% seen once. Sequencing input: PBMCs. All receptors derive from a woman aged 30 to 39 in good health and CMV-seronegative. Each CDR3 is given with its conserved first and last residue. The D gene is left open where the match is weak. The size field is filled for only some rows; it gives once, few, many or a size class.

v_call,j_call,d_call,clone_size,cdr3_aa,cdr3_nt
TRBV9,TRBJ1-6,.,once,CASSVADEGPLHF,TGTGCCAGCAGCGTAGCCGATGAGGGCCCCCTCCACTTT
TRBV28,TRBJ1-2,TRBD1,.,CASSLRTGTGDYYGYTF,TGTGCCAGCAGTTTACGAACCGGGACAGGGGATTACTATGGCTACACCTTC
TRBV7-6,TRBJ1-4,.,.,CASSSTWGTNEKLFF,TGTGCCAGCAGCTCCACCTGGGGCACTAATGAAAAACTGTTTTTT
TRBV18,TRBJ2-5,TRBD2,.,CASSPVLAAQETQYF,TGTGCCAGCTCACCAGTCCTAGCGGCCCAAGAGACCCAGTACTTC
TRBV9,TRBJ2-1,TRBD2,.,CASSVEGTTSGNEQFF,TGTGCCAGCAGCGTAGAGGGGACTACTAGCGGCAATGAGCAGTTCTTC
TRBV9,TRBJ2-3,TRBD1,.,CASSKLDRGLFTDTQYF,TGTGCCAGCAGCAAGTTAGACAGGGGGCTTTTCACAGATACGCAGTATTTT
TRBV5-4,TRBJ2-3,TRBD1,.,CASSRSGQGTDTQYF,TGTGCCAGCAGCAGGAGTGGACAGGGGACAGATACGCAGTATTTT
TRBV29-1,TRBJ1-1,.,.,CSVEEGPAGTEAFF,TGCAGCGTTGAGGAGGGGCCCGCGGGCACTGAAGCTTTCTTT
TRBV13,TRBJ2-3,.,.,CASSLSTDTQYF,TGTGCCAGCAGCCTCAGCACAGATACGCAGTATTTT
TRBV9,TRBJ2-2,.,.,CASSAAEGFTGELFF,TGTGCCAGCAGCGCCGCAGAGGGATTCACCGGGGAGCTGTTTTTT
TRBV28,TRBJ2-7,TRBD1,.,CASTERGQGAREQYF,TGTGCCAGCACAGAGAGGGGACAGGGGGCTCGCGAGCAGTACTTC
TRBV7-2,TRBJ2-7,.,.,CASSLLQGDDEQYF,TGTGCCAGCAGCTTACTACAGGGTGATGACGAGCAGTACTTC
TRBV6-6,TRBJ2-7,TRBD2,.,CASCGEGGAEQYF,TGTGCCAGCTGCGGGGAGGGAGGGGCCGAGCAGTACTTC
TRBV4-3,TRBJ2-2,TRBD1,.,CASSQSDRVSTELFF,TGCGCCAGCAGCCAATCGGACAGGGTATCGACGGAGCTGTTTTTT
TRBV18,TRBJ1-5,TRBD1,.,CASSSLSGGRQPQHF,TGTGCCAGCTCATCCCTTTCAGGGGGAAGGCAGCCCCAGCATTTT
TRBV27,TRBJ2-7,.,.,CASSWGVSYEQYF,TGTGCCAGCAGTTGGGGGGTGTCGTACGAGCAGTACTTC
TRBV19,TRBJ2-3,.,.,CASHGGRGGDTQYF,TGTGCCAGTCATGGCGGGAGAGGGGGAGATACGCAGTATTTT
TRBV4-1,TRBJ2-5,TRBD1,.,CASSPYRGLETQYF,TGCGCCAGCAGCCCTTACAGGGGGCTGGAGACCCAGTACTTC
TRBV7-9,TRBJ1-1,TRBD1,.,CASTLGQGSSEAFF,TGTGCCAGCACCCTGGGACAGGGATCCTCTGAAGCTTTCTTT